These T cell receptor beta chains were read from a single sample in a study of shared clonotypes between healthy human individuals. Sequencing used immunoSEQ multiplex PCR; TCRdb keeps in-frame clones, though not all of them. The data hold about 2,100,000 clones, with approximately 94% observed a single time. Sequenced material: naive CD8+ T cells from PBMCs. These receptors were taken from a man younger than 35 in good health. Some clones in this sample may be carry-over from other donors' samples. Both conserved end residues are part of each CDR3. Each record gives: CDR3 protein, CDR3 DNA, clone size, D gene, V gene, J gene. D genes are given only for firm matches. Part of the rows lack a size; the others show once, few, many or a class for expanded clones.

CASSSLAENNEQFF	TGTGCCAGCAGTTCTCTAGCGGAAAACAATGAGCAGTTCTTC	-	TRBD2	TRBV6-5	TRBJ2-1
CASSPSGRSTDTQYF	TGTGCCAGCAGCCCGAGCGGCAGAAGCACAGATACGCAGTATTTT	-	-	TRBV7-6	TRBJ2-3
CASTLRDDSRLYEQYF	TGTGCCAGCACCTTACGAGACGACAGTCGGCTCTACGAGCAGTACTTC	once	-	TRBV11-2	TRBJ2-7
CASSVHRKRSGANVLTF	TGTGCCAGCAGCGTTCACAGGAAAAGGTCTGGGGCCAACGTCCTGACTTTC	once	-	TRBV9	TRBJ2-6
CASSLGLVPGELFF	TGTGCCAGCAGCTTAGGCCTGGTCCCCGGGGAGCTGTTTTTT	-	-	TRBV13	TRBJ2-2
CASRPGLADGDEQFF	TGTGCCAGCAGACCGGGACTAGCGGATGGCGATGAGCAGTTCTTC	-	TRBD2	TRBV27	TRBJ2-1
CASRSRSHTDTQYF	TGTGCCAGCAGATCCAGGTCCCACACAGATACGCAGTATTTT	-	-	TRBV28	TRBJ2-3
CAISWGHSYGYTF	TGTGCCATCAGCTGGGGACATAGCTATGGCTACACCTTC	-	-	TRBV10-3	TRBJ1-2
CASSFRGNYEQYF	TGCGCCAGCAGCTTCAGGGGTAATTACGAGCAGTACTTC	-	-	TRBV4-3	TRBJ2-7
CASSLGLDPDTQYF	TGTGCCAGCAGCCTAGGACTAGACCCAGATACGCAGTATTTT	-	TRBD2	TRBV6-5	TRBJ2-3
CASSATGGNTEAFF	TGTGCCAGCAGCGCGACGGGGGGGAACACTGAAGCTTTCTTT	-	-	TRBV7-6	TRBJ1-1
CASSPRPNLRLEQYF	TGTGCCAGCAGTCCGCGACCGAATCTCCGGTTGGAGCAGTACTTC	once	-	TRBV28	TRBJ2-7
CASSHRGGLLLGKTGELFF	TGTGCCAGCAGTCACCGCGGGGGCCTTCTCTTGGGGAAGACCGGGGAGCTGTTTTTT	-	-	TRBV11-2	TRBJ2-2
CASSAGASSTDTQYF	TGTGCCAGCAGTGCGGGGGCCTCTAGCACAGATACGCAGTATTTT	once	-	TRBV27	TRBJ2-3
CASSHTPRGPESSYNEQFF	TGCGCCAGCAGCCACACACCGAGGGGGCCAGAGAGCTCCTACAATGAGCAGTTCTTC	-	TRBD1	TRBV4-3	TRBJ2-1
CASSDRTSGLYEQYF	TGTGCCAGCAGCGACAGGACTAGCGGCCTCTACGAGCAGTACTTC	-	TRBD2	TRBV5-4	TRBJ2-7
CASSLVRDPLSGYTF	TGTGCCAGCAGCTTAGTCCGGGACCCCCTAAGCGGCTACACCTTC	-	-	TRBV7-8	TRBJ1-2
CASSLGGAFGTVVSYNEQFF	TGTGCCAGTAGTCTCGGGGGGGCATTCGGGACCGTGGTATCCTACAATGAGCAGTTCTTC	-	TRBD2	TRBV19	TRBJ2-1
CATSRGIQPQHF	TGTGCCACCAGCAGGGGTATTCAGCCCCAGCATTTT	-	-	TRBV15	TRBJ1-5
CASSGIPGATATGELFF	TGTGCCAGCAGTGGAATTCCGGGAGCGACGGCCACCGGGGAGCTGTTTTTT	-	-	TRBV2	TRBJ2-2